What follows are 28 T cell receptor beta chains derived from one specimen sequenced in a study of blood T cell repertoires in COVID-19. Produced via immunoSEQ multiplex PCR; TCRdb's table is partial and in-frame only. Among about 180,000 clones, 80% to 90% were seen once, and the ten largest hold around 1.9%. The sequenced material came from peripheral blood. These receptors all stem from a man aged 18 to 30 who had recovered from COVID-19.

The CDR3 reads CASSLVGQGAVWMNEQYF. The CDR3 DNA reads TGTGCCAGCAGCTTGGTAGGACAGGGGGCGGTATGGATGAACGAGCAGTACTTC. The rearrangement uses TRBV5-5 and TRBJ2-7, with 11 bases that match TRBD1. In germline, CDR1 is SGHKS, CDR2 YYEKEE (reference sequence). This CDR3 is built from 18 residues. J lost 5 bases, V lost 0 bases, and 13 bases had no gene match.

The CDR3 DNA reads TGTGCCAGCAGCCGGGACAGGGGATCGGTTAGCTATGGCTACACCTTC. As protein: CASSRDRGSVSYGYTF. The chain uses TRBV3-1 (or the pseudogene TRBV3-2) and TRBJ1-2; 10 bases align to TRBD1. Looked up from germline, CDR1 is LGHDT and CDR2 is YNNKEL (reference sequence). Unmatched junction bases numbered 9, after V lost 4 bases and J lost 4 bases. CDR3 length equals 16 residues.

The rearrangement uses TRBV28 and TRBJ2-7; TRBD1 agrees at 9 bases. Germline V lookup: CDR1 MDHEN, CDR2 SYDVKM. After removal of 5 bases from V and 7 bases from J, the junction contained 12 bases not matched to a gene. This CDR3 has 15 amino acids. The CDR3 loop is CASSSRDRVLGEQYF. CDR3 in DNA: TGTGCCAGCAGTAGCCGGGACAGGGTGCTAGGTGAGCAGTACTTC.

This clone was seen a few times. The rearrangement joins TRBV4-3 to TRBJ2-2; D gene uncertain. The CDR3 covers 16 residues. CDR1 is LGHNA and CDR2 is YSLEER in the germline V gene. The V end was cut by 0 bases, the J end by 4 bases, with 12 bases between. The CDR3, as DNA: TGCGCCAGCAGCCAAGATGTTGCAGGTACCACCGGGGAGCTGTTTTTT. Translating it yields CASSQDVAGTTGELFF.

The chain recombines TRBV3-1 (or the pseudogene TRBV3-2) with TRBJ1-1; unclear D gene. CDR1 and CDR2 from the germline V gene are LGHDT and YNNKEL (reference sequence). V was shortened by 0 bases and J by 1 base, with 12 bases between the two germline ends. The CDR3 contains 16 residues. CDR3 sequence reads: CASSQDEGIENTEAFF. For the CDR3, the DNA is TGTGCCAGCAGCCAAGATGAGGGAATTGAGAACACTGAAGCTTTCTTT.

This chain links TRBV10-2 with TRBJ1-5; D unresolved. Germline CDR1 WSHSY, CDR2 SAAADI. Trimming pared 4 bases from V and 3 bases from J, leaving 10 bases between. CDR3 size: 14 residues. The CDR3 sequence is CASSGGTINQPQHF. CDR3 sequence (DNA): TGCGCCAGCAGTGGCGGAACGATCAATCAGCCCCAGCATTTT.

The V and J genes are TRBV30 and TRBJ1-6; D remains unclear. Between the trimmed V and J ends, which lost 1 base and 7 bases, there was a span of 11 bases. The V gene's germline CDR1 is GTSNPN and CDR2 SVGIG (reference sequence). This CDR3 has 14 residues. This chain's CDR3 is CAWSGFGANSPLHF. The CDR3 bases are TGTGCCTGGAGTGGGTTCGGTGCGAATTCACCCCTCCACTTT.

CDR3 nucleotide sequence: TGCAGTGCGGAGCCGGCGATTGAAGCTTTCTTT. Its protein product is CSAEPAIEAFF. This rearrangement joins TRBV20-1 to TRBJ1-1; no firm D call. In germline, CDR1 is DFQATT, CDR2 SNEGSKA (reference sequence). This CDR3 spans 11 amino acids. Trimming stripped 6 bases from V and 7 bases from J, with 12 bases between.

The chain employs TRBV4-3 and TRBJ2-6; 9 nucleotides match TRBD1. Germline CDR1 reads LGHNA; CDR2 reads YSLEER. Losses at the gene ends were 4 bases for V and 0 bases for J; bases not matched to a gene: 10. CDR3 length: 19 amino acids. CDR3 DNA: TGCGCCAGCAGCCCGTCGGCGGGACAGGGCCTCTCTGGGGCCAACGTCCTGACTTTC. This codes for CASSPSAGQGLSGANVLTF.

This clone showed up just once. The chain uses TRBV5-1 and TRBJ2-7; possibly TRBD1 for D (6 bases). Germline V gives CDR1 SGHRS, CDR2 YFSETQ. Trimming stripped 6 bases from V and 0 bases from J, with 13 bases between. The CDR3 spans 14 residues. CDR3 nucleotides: TGCGCCAGCACCCGACAGGCTAGCTCCTACGAGCAGTACTTC. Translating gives CASTRQASSYEQYF. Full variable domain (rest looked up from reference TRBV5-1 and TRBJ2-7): KAGVTQTPRYLIKTRGQQVTLSCSPISGHRSVSWYQQTPGQGLQFLFEYFSETQRNKGNFPGRFSGRQFSNSRSEMNVSTLELGDSALYLCASTRQASSYEQYFGPGTRLTVT.

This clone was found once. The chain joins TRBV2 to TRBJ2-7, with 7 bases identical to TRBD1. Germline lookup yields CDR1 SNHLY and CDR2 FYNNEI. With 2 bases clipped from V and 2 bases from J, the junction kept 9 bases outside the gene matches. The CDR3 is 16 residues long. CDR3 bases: TGTGCCAGCAGTGAAAGGTATGGGACAGTGACCTACGAGCAGTACTTC. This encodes CASSERYGTVTYEQYF.

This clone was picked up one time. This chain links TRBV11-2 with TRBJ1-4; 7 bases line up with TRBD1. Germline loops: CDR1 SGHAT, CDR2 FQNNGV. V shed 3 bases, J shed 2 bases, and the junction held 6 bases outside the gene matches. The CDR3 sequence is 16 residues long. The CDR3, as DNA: TGTGCCAGCAGCTTCCTACAGGGGCCTACTAATGAAAAACTGTTTTTT. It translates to CASSFLQGPTNEKLFF.

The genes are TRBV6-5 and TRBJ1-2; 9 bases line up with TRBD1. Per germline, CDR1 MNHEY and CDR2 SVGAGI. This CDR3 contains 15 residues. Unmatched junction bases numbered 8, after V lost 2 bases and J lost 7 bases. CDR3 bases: TGTGCCAGCAGTTACACGCAACAGGGGGCCTCTGGCTACACCTTC. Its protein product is CASSYTQQGASGYTF.

The chain's CDR3 is CASSPGQGEKLFF. As DNA, the CDR3 is TGTGCCAGCAGCCCGGGACAAGGTGAAAAACTGTTTTTT. The chain uses TRBV3-1 (or the pseudogene TRBV3-2) and TRBJ1-4, with D maybe TRBD1 (6 bases). Trimming shortened V by 4 bases and J by 7 bases, and 10 bases separated the two germline ends. The length of the CDR3 is 13 residues. CDR1 LGHDT and CDR2 YNNKEL come from the germline V gene (reference sequence).

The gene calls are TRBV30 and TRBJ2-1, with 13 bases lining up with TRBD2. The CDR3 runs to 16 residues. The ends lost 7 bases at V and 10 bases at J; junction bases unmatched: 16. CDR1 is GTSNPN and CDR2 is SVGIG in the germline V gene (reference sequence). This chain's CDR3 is CAFSHTGTSGKVEQFF. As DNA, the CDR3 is TGTGCCTTCTCTCACACCGGGACTAGCGGGAAGGTAGAGCAGTTCTTC.

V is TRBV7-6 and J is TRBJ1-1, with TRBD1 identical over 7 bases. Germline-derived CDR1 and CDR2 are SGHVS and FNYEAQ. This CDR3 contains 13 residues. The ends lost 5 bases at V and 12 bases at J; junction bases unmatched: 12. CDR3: CASSRDRAEETFF. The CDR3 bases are TGTGCCAGCAGCCGCGACAGGGCGGAGGAAACTTTCTTT.

The CDR3 here is CASSELIPGMYEQYF. The CDR3 DNA follows: TGTGCCAGCAGTGAATTGATCCCAGGGATGTACGAGCAGTACTTC. This sequence joins TRBV6-1 and TRBJ2-7; D might be TRBD1 (5 bases). Trimming removed 2 bases from V and 4 bases from J, with 15 bases in between. CDR3 length: 15 residues. From germline, CDR1 is MNHNS and CDR2 SASEGT.

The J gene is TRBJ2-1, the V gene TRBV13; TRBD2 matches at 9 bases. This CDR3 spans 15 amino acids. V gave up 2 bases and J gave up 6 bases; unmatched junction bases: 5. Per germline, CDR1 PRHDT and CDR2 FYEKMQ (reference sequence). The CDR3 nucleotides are TGTGCCAGCAGCTTAATTAGCGGGAGTGGCAATGAGCAGTTCTTC. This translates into CASSLISGSGNEQFF.

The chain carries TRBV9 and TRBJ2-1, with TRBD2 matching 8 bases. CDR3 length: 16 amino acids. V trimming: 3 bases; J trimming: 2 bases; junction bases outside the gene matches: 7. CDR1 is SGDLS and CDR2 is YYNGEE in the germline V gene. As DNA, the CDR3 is TGTGCCAGCAGCGGTAGCGGGAAGGGGACCTACAATGAGCAGTTCTTC. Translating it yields CASSGSGKGTYNEQFF.

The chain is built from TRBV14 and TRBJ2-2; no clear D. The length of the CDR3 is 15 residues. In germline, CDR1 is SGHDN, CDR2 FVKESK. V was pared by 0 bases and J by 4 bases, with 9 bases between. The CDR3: CASSQDSGFTGELFF. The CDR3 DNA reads TGTGCCAGCAGCCAAGATTCCGGGTTCACCGGGGAGCTGTTTTTT.

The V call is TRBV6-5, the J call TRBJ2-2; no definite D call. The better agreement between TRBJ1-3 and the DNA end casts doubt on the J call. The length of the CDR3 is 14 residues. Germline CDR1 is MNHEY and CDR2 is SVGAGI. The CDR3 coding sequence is TGTGCCAGCAGTACAGATCCCTCTGGAAACACCATATATTTT. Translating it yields CASSTDPSGNTIYF.

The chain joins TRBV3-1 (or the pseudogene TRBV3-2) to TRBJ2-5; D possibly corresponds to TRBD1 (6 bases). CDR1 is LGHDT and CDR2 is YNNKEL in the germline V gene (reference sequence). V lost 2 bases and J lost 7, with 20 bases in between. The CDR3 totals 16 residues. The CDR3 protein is CASSQTGQLPRGTQYF. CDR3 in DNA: TGTGCCAGCAGCCAAACCGGACAGCTTCCAAGAGGGACCCAGTACTTC.

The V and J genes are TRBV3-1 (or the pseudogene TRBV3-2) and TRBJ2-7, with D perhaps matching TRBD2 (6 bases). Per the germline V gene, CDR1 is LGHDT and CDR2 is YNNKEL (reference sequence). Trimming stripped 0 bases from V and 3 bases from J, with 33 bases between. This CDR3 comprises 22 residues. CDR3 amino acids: CASSQEPGGCGHPRVRVYEQYF. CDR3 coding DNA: TGTGCCAGCAGCCAAGAACCTGGGGGGTGTGGCCACCCACGGGTCCGCGTCTACGAGCAGTACTTC.

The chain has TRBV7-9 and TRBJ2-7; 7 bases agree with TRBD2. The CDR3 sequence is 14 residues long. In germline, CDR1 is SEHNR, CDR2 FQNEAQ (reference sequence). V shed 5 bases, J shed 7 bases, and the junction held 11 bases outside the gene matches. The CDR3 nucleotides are TGTGCCAGCAGCCACAGCGGGACCGGCCGGGAGCAGTACTTC. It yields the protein CASSHSGTGREQYF.

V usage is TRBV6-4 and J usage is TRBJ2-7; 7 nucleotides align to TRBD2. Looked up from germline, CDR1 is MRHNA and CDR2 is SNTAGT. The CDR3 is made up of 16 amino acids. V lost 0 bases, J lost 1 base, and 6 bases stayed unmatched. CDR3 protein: CASSDSWEGLSYEQYF. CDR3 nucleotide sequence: TGTGCCAGCAGTGACTCGTGGGAGGGCCTATCCTACGAGCAGTACTTC.

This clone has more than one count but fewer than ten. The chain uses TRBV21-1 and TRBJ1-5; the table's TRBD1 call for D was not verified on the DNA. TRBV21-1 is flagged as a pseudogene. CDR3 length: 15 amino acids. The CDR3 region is CASSRGQGISQPQHF. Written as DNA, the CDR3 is TGTGCCAGCAGCAGGGGACAGGGGATCAGTCAGCCCCAGCATTTT.

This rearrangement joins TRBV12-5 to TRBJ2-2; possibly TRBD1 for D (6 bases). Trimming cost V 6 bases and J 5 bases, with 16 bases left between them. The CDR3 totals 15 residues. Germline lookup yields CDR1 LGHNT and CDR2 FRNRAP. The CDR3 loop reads CASGPWTAKTGELFF. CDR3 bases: TGTGCTAGTGGGCCCTGGACAGCAAAAACCGGGGAGCTGTTTTTT.

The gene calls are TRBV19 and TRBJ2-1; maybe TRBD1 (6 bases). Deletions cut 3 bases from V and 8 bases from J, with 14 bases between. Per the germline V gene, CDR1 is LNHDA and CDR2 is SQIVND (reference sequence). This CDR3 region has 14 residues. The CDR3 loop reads CASSIQGFGYEQFF. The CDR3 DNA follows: TGTGCCAGTAGTATTCAGGGGTTTGGGTATGAGCAGTTCTTC. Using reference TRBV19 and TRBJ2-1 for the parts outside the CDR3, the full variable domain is DGGITQSPKYLFRKEGQNVTLSCEQNLNHDAMYWYRQDPGQGLRLIYYSQIVNDFQKGDIAEGYSVSREKKESFPLTVTSAQKNPTAFYLCASSIQGFGYEQFFGPGTRLTVL.